This T cell receptor beta chain was recovered during a study of T cell responses to AZD1222 COVID-19 vaccine. Findings and caveats of the study: The sample set comprised mostly white British donors with more females, and clonal diversity was possibly underestimated.

Germline-derived CDR1 and CDR2 are LNHDA and SQIVND (reference sequence). The CDR3 contains 9 residues. V was cut by 11 bases and J by 6 bases, with 8 bases left in between. Sequencing was performed with immunoSEQ multiplex PCR; in TCRdb, only in-frame clones are kept and a portion is missing. Seen here are over 120,000 clones, about 92% observed once, and the top ten hold 3% to 4.5%. About this clone: What it binds is not known.

The receptor was derived from an adult who received the AZD1222 COVID-19 vaccine. The gene calls are TRBV19 and TRBJ2-7; D unclear. Sequenced here: peripheral blood, sampled 28 days after the second AZD1222 dose. CDR3 in DNA: TGTGCCGCACGCCTCGAGCAGTACTTC. Translated, it gives CAARLEQYF.